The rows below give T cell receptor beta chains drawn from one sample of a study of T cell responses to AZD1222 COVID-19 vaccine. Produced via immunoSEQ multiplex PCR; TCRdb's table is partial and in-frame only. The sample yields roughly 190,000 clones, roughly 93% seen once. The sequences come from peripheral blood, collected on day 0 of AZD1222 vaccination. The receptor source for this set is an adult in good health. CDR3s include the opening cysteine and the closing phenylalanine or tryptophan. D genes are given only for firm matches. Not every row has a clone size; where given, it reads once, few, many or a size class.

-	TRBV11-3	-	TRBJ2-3	CASSVGTKLTDTQYF	TGTGCCAGCAGCGTTGGGACAAAACTCACAGATACGCAGTATTTT
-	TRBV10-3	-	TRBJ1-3	CAISESPQGGGNTIYF	TGTGCCATCAGTGAGTCGCCGCAGGGTGGTGGAAACACCATATATTTT
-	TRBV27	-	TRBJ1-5	CASSYWSNQPQHF	TGTGCCAGCAGTTATTGGAGCAATCAGCCCCAGCATTTT
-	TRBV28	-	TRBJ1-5	CASSLGRDNQPQHF	TGTGCCAGCAGTTTAGGTCGGGACAATCAGCCCCAGCATTTT
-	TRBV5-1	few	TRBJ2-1	CASRIRVVGVYNEQFF	TGCGCCAGCAGGATCAGAGTAGTCGGGGTCTACAATGAGCAGTTCTTC
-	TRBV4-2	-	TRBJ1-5	CASSPRQSSNQPQHF	TGTGCCAGCAGCCCACGACAGAGTAGCAATCAGCCCCAGCATTTT
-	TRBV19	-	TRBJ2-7	CASRSTGAGDSYEQYF	TGTGCCAGCCGTTCAACGGGGGCGGGAGATAGTTACGAGCAGTACTTC
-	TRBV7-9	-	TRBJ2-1	CASSLAEKRLYNEQFF	TGTGCCAGCAGCTTAGCGGAAAAGCGTCTCTACAATGAGCAGTTCTTC
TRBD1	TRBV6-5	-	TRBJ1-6	CATSLGQGSSPLHF	TGTGCCACCTCATTAGGACAGGGGTCTTCACCCCTCCACTTT
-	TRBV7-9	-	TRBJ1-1	CASSPGFRAGSNTEAFF	TGTGCCAGCAGCCCTGGTTTTAGGGCAGGGAGTAACACTGAAGCTTTCTTT
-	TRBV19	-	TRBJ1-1	CASTTVIGAWAFF	TGTGCCAGTACCACAGTCATTGGGGCTTGGGCTTTCTTT
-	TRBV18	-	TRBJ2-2	CASSPLAGDTGELFF	TGTGCCAGCTCACCATTGGCAGGGGACACCGGGGAGCTGTTTTTT
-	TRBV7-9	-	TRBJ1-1	CASSLGPGQLNTEAFF	TGTGCCAGCAGCTTGGGGCCGGGACAACTGAACACTGAAGCTTTCTTT
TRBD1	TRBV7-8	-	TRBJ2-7	CASSGSDRVGYEQYF	TGTGCCAGCAGCGGATCGGACAGGGTAGGCTACGAGCAGTACTTC
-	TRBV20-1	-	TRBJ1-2	CSGGYGYTF	TGCAGTGGGGGCTATGGCTACACCTTC
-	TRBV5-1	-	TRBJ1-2	CASSPGAHYGYTF	TGCGCCAGCAGCCCTGGGGCCCACTATGGCTACACCTTC
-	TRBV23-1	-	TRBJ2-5	CASSQSGRRETQYF	TGCGCCAGCAGTCAATCTGGCCGCCGGGAGACCCAGTACTTC
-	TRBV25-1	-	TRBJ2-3	CASSGGGPDTQYF	TGTGCCAGCAGTGGAGGGGGGCCCGATACGCAGTATTTT
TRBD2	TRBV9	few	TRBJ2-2	CASSSRAGDTGELFF	TGTGCCAGCAGCTCCAGGGCGGGGGACACCGGGGAGCTGTTTTTT
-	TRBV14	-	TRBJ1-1	CASSHTWFSNTEAFF	TGTGCCAGCAGCCACACCTGGTTCTCGAACACTGAAGCTTTCTTT
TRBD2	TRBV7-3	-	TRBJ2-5	CASSHGLAGVGETQYF	TGTGCCAGCAGCCATGGACTAGCGGGAGTAGGAGAGACCCAGTACTTC
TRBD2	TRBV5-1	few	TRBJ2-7	CASSPRLAGAYEQYF	TGCGCCAGCAGCCCCAGACTAGCGGGGGCCTACGAGCAGTACTTC
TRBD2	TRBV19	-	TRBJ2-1	CASSIISGDSYNEQFF	TGTGCCAGTAGTATAATTAGCGGGGACTCCTACAATGAGCAGTTCTTC
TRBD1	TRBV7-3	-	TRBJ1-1	CASSLWAGGEAFF	TGTGCCAGCAGCTTATGGGCAGGGGGCGAAGCTTTCTTT
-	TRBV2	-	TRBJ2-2	CARGTSNTGELFF	TGTGCCAGGGGGACATCGAACACCGGGGAGCTGTTTTTT
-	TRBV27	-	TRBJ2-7	CASSRSSEQYF	TGTGCCAGCAGCCGATCAAGCGAGCAGTACTTC
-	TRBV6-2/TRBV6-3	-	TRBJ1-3	CASSYFGNSGNTIYF	TGTGCCAGCAGTTACTTTGGGAACTCTGGAAACACCATATATTTT
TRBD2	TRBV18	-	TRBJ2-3	CASSPNRGADTQYF	TGTGCCAGCTCACCTAATCGGGGGGCAGATACGCAGTATTTT
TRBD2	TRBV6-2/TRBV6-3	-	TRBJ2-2	CASSRASGENTGELFF	TGTGCCAGCAGCCGAGCTAGCGGGGAGAACACCGGGGAGCTGTTTTTT
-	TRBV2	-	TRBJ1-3	CASSEAIRAGPGNTIYF	TGTGCCAGCAGTGAAGCTATTCGGGCAGGGCCCGGAAACACCATATATTTT
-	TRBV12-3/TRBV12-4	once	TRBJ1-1	CASSLFRYTEAFF	TGTGCCAGCAGTTTATTTAGGTACACTGAAGCTTTCTTT
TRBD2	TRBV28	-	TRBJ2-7	CASSRSGGTREQYF	TGTGCCAGCAGCCGGAGCGGGGGCACTCGCGAGCAGTACTTC
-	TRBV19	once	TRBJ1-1	CASSIGPGEAFF	TGTGCCAGTAGTATAGGGCCGGGTGAAGCTTTCTTT
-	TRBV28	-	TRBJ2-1	CASSLFPRGGGYNEQFF	TGTGCCAGCAGTTTATTCCCCCGGGGTGGGGGATACAATGAGCAGTTCTTC
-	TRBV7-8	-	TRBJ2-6	CASSSSRLSSGANVLTF	TGTGCCAGCAGCTCATCCCGCTTGAGCTCTGGGGCCAACGTCCTGACTTTC
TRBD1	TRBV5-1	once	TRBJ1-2	CASSLETGGRGGYTF	TGCGCCAGCAGCTTAGAGACAGGGGGCCGTGGTGGCTACACCTTC
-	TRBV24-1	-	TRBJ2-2	CATSDPGQSSNTGELFF	TGTGCCACCAGTGACCCTGGACAGAGTTCGAACACCGGGGAGCTGTTTTTT
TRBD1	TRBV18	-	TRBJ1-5	CASSLNRGATNQPQHF	TGTGCCAGCTCACTAAACAGGGGGGCCACCAATCAGCCCCAGCATTTT
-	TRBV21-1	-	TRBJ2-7	CASSKKPRPARSSYEQYF	TGTGCCAGCAGCAAAAAGCCTCGGCCAGCGCGATCCTCCTACGAGCAGTACTTC
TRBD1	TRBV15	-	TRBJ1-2	CATSRDPVQGTRYGYTF	TGTGCCACCAGCAGAGATCCCGTACAGGGGACGCGCTATGGCTACACCTTC
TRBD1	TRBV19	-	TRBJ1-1	CASRGQGAGTEAFF	TGTGCCAGTAGAGGACAGGGGGCGGGCACTGAAGCTTTCTTT
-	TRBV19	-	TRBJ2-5	CASSMVGGAVAQYF	TGTGCCAGTAGTATGGTAGGAGGGGCCGTGGCCCAGTACTTC
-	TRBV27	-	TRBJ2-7	CASSLTGTYEQYF	TGTGCCAGCAGTTTGACAGGTACCTACGAGCAGTACTTC
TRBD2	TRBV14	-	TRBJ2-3	CASSRSDPRTSGTTVSGTDTQYF	TGTGCCAGCAGCCGATCGGACCCAAGGACTAGCGGGACTACGGTATCGGGCACAGATACGCAGTATTTT
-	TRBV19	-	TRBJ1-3	CASSMQGLGNTIYF	TGTGCCAGTAGTATGCAGGGATTAGGAAACACCATATATTTT
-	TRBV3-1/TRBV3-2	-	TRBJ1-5	CASSQGQTNNQPQHF	TGTGCCAGCAGCCAAGGACAGACAAATAATCAGCCCCAGCATTTT
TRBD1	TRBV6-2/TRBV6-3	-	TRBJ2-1	CASSYRPGTGNNEQFF	TGTGCCAGCAGTTACCGCCCCGGGACAGGGAACAATGAGCAGTTCTTC
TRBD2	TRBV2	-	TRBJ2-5	CASKMRAGGRQETQYF	TGTGCCAGCAAAATGCGAGCGGGGGGGCGACAAGAGACCCAGTACTTC
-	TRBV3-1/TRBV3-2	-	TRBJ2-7	CASSQDSGLEQYF	TGTGCCAGCAGCCAAGATTCGGGTCTAGAGCAGTACTTC
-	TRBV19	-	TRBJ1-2	CASSIPPRQPRVYGYTF	TGTGCCAGTAGTATACCCCCCCGACAGCCCCGTGTCTATGGCTACACCTTC
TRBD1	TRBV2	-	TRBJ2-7	CASSRGQSSYEQYF	TGTGCCAGCAGTAGGGGACAGAGCTCCTACGAGCAGTACTTC
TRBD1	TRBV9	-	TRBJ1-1	CASSVSQGVNTEAFF	TGTGCCAGCAGCGTAAGTCAGGGGGTAAACACTGAAGCTTTCTTT
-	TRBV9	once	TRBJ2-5	CASSVGDEETQYF	TGTGCCAGCAGCGTAGGGGACGAAGAGACCCAGTACTTC
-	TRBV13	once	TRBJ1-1	CASSFRSMNTEAFF	TGTGCCAGCAGCTTTAGATCGATGAACACTGAAGCTTTCTTT
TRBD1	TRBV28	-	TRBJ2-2	CASSFPGTGVSGELFF	TGTGCCAGCAGTTTTCCCGGGACAGGGGTTTCCGGGGAGCTGTTTTTT